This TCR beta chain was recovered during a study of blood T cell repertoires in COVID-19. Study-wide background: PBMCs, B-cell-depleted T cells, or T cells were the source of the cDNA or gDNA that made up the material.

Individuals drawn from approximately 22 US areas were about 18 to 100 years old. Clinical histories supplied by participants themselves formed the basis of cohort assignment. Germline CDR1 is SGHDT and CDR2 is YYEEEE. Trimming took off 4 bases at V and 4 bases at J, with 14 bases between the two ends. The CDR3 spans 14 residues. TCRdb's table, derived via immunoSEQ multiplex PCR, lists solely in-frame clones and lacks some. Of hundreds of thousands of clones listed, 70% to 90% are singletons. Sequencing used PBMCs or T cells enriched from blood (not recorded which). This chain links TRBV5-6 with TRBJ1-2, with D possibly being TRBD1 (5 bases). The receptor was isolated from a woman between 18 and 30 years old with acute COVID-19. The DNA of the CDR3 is TGTGCCAGCAGCGGAGGAGGGGAGCGCTATGGCTACACCTTC. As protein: CASSGGGERYGYTF.